This T cell receptor (beta chain) was recorded in a study of T cell repertoires in cytomegalovirus infection (dated by TCRdb to 2018 to 2020). For the wider study: Alongside well-studied HLA-B-restricted epitopes, the peptide stimulations were aimed at recently identified HLA-C-restricted CMV epitopes, whose presentation resists viral immunomodulation. Donor HLA type was relevant to the analysis, because carriage of CMV infection together with the matching HLA type was indicated by public TCR beta signatures.

CDR1 is given as DFQATT and CDR2 as SNEGSKA, both from the germline V gene (reference sequence). The CDR3 covers 12 residues, taking in both the cysteine and the phenylalanine. Only CDR3 DNA is held: 36 bases, read in frame from base 1. Trimming at the junction amounts to 6 bases on V and 7 bases on J, and the germline ends lie 15 bases apart. General conclusions and limits of the study: The ex vivo response was dominated by HLA-C-restricted CMV-specific TCR beta clonotypes, which also provided the single most frequent clonotype in two of eight donors. Cumulative frequency of public TCR beta family members discriminated carriers of CMV infection plus the relevant HLA type in this cohort and an independent approximately 400-donor cohort.

For sequencing, an Illumina HiSeq 1500 was employed. Using fastp trimming at Q25 and MiXCR clonotype assembly, TCRdb reanalyzed the public sequencing data and kept in-frame beta chains. Merged by CDR3 protein, the rows form single entries marked with the most common genes and DNA. This sample gives about 700,000 distinct CDR3 sequences in total; 30% to 40% of them show up just once. The top ten hold 15% to 20% of the sample. The sample's treatment or condition label, in plain terms: in vitro stimulation with specific CMV peptide epitopes to enrich CMV-specific T cells. Of note for this clonotype: The antigen this receptor binds is unknown. The input lacks base qualities; no much larger clone sits a single base away.

The clonotype originates from a human donor in good health (CMV status not recorded). Some clones in this sample may be carry-over from other donors' samples. The starting material was cultured PBMCs, obtained from culture after CMV antigen stimulation. The receptor chain draws on TRBV20-1 and TRBJ1-2, with the D gene too uncertain to name. This receptor has the CDR3 CSARPLMAGYTF. In nucleotide form, the sequence is TGCAGTGCCAGACCCCTCATGGCTGGCTACACCTTC.